Listed below are T cell receptor beta chains from one sample, sequenced in a study of immune evolution from preneoplasia to lung adenocarcinoma. Measured with immunoSEQ multiplex PCR; TCRdb has only the in-frame clones, and not every one. The table has about 8,200 clones, about four fifths seen once. Sequenced sample: FFPE adjacent normal lung tissue. These receptors all come from a person aged 60-79 years with lung adenocarcinoma. Each CDR3 is given with its conserved first and last residue. The D gene is left open where the match is weak. Clone size is shown for a subset of rows, as once, few, many or a class of expanded clone.

j_call: TRBJ1-2
clone_size: NA
v_call: TRBV10-2
d_call: NA
cdr3_nt: TGCGCCAGCAGTGAGATGGAGCAGTTCCAAGCTTTC
cdr3_aa: CASSEMEQFQAF

j_call: TRBJ2-1
clone_size: NA
v_call: TRBV9
d_call: TRBD2
cdr3_nt: TGTGCCAGCAGCGTACTAGCGGGGGGCAATGAGCAGTTCTTC
cdr3_aa: CASSVLAGGNEQFF

j_call: TRBJ1-6
clone_size: NA
v_call: TRBV9
d_call: NA
cdr3_nt: TGTGCCAGCAGCGTATGGGGGCACACAAATTCACCCCTCCACTTT
cdr3_aa: CASSVWGHTNSPLHF

j_call: TRBJ1-1
clone_size: NA
v_call: TRBV18
d_call: NA
cdr3_nt: TGTGCCAGCTCCCCGAGCGGGGCCGAAGCTTTCTTT
cdr3_aa: CASSPSGAEAFF

j_call: TRBJ2-7
clone_size: NA
v_call: TRBV7-8
d_call: NA
cdr3_nt: TGTGCCAGCAGCTTAGCAGACGAGCAGTACTTC
cdr3_aa: CASSLADEQYF

j_call: TRBJ1-1
clone_size: NA
v_call: TRBV28
d_call: NA
cdr3_nt: TGTGCCAGCAGTCCGAACACTGAAGCTTTCTTT
cdr3_aa: CASSPNTEAFF

j_call: TRBJ1-1
clone_size: NA
v_call: TRBV18
d_call: NA
cdr3_nt: TGTGCCAGCTCAACAGTGAACACTGAAGCTTTCTTT
cdr3_aa: CASSTVNTEAFF

j_call: TRBJ1-5
clone_size: NA
v_call: TRBV6-1
d_call: NA
cdr3_nt: TGTGCCAGCAGTGAAGCGCCCATAACTCAGCCCCAGCATTTT
cdr3_aa: CASSEAPITQPQHF

j_call: TRBJ1-2
clone_size: NA
v_call: TRBV5-1
d_call: TRBD1
cdr3_nt: TGCGCCAGCGCAGAAGGGGGCGGCTATGGCTACACCTTC
cdr3_aa: CASAEGGGYGYTF

j_call: TRBJ2-4
clone_size: few
v_call: TRBV28
d_call: NA
cdr3_nt: TGTGCCAGCCCATCAAACATTCAGTACTTC
cdr3_aa: CASPSNIQYF

j_call: TRBJ2-3
clone_size: NA
v_call: TRBV5-6
d_call: TRBD2
cdr3_nt: TGTGCCAGCAGAGGACTAGCGGGAAGCACAGATACGCAGTATTTT
cdr3_aa: CASRGLAGSTDTQYF

j_call: TRBJ1-3
clone_size: NA
v_call: TRBV4-1
d_call: TRBD1
cdr3_nt: TGCGCCAGCAGCGGGGACAGGGGAGGAACTGGAAACACCATATATTTT
cdr3_aa: CASSGDRGGTGNTIYF

j_call: TRBJ2-5
clone_size: NA
v_call: TRBV30
d_call: NA
cdr3_nt: TGTGCCTGGAGGTATACAGGGTCCGAGACCCAGTACTTC
cdr3_aa: CAWRYTGSETQYF

j_call: TRBJ2-1
clone_size: NA
v_call: TRBV9
d_call: TRBD2
cdr3_nt: TGTGCCAGCACCCTGGGGGGGAGGAGCAACAATGAGCAGTTCTTC
cdr3_aa: CASTLGGRSNNEQFF

j_call: TRBJ1-5
clone_size: NA
v_call: TRBV7-9
d_call: NA
cdr3_nt: TGTGCCAGCAGCCCGGACGGGTTCGTAAATCAGCCCCAGCATTTT
cdr3_aa: CASSPDGFVNQPQHF

j_call: TRBJ2-7
clone_size: NA
v_call: TRBV2
d_call: NA
cdr3_nt: TGTGCCACCTCTATTGGGTGGGAGGACGAGCAGTACTTC
cdr3_aa: CATSIGWEDEQYF

j_call: TRBJ1-2
clone_size: NA
v_call: TRBV10-3
d_call: TRBD1
cdr3_nt: TGTGCCATCAGTACGGGACAGGACTTCTATGGCTACACCTTC
cdr3_aa: CAISTGQDFYGYTF

j_call: TRBJ1-5
clone_size: NA
v_call: TRBV5-6
d_call: TRBD1
cdr3_nt: TGTGCCAGCAGCACATACAGGGGCACAGGCAATCAGCCCCAGCATTTT
cdr3_aa: CASSTYRGTGNQPQHF

j_call: TRBJ2-3
clone_size: NA
v_call: TRBV27
d_call: TRBD2
cdr3_nt: TGTGCCAGCAGTTCCCTCAGCGGGCCGGGGGGTCCGTTGACGCAGTATTTT
cdr3_aa: CASSSLSGPGGPLTQYF

j_call: TRBJ2-7
clone_size: NA
v_call: TRBV10-3
d_call: NA
cdr3_nt: TGTGCCATCGCAAGGATTCGTGGTGCCTACGAGCAGTACTTC
cdr3_aa: CAIARIRGAYEQYF

j_call: TRBJ1-2
clone_size: few
v_call: TRBV30
d_call: NA
cdr3_nt: TGTGCCTGGAGCGCAGCTGCTCAGGGCGGCTACACCTTC
cdr3_aa: CAWSAAAQGGYTF

j_call: TRBJ2-1
clone_size: NA
v_call: TRBV5-1
d_call: NA
cdr3_nt: TGCGCCAGCAGCTTGGAGGGGGGTGGGCACAATGAGCAGTTCTTC
cdr3_aa: CASSLEGGGHNEQFF

j_call: TRBJ1-2
clone_size: NA
v_call: TRBV6-4
d_call: NA
cdr3_nt: TGTGCCAGCAGTGACTCGAGCGGACAGACCTATGGCTACACCTTC
cdr3_aa: CASSDSSGQTYGYTF

j_call: TRBJ2-7
clone_size: NA
v_call: TRBV28
d_call: TRBD2
cdr3_nt: TGTGCCAGCAAAACCCAACTAGCGAGCGGGGAGCAGTACTTC
cdr3_aa: CASKTQLASGEQYF

j_call: TRBJ2-7
clone_size: NA
v_call: TRBV30
d_call: TRBD2
cdr3_nt: TGTGTAGCGGGAGAGTACGAGCAGTACTTC
cdr3_aa: CVAGEYEQYF

j_call: TRBJ2-2
clone_size: NA
v_call: TRBV30
d_call: NA
cdr3_nt: TGTGCCTGGAGAAGTCCCCGTAGGACTCTTCAGAACACCGGGGAGCTGTTTTTT
cdr3_aa: CAWRSPRRTLQNTGELFF

j_call: TRBJ2-1
clone_size: NA
v_call: TRBV2
d_call: NA
cdr3_nt: TGTGCCAGCAGGTCAGGGGATGAGCAGTTCTTC
cdr3_aa: CASRSGDEQFF

j_call: TRBJ2-5
clone_size: NA
v_call: TRBV28
d_call: NA
cdr3_nt: TGTGCCAGCAGTATCATAGAGACCCAGTACTTC
cdr3_aa: CASSIIETQYF

j_call: TRBJ1-2
clone_size: NA
v_call: TRBV30
d_call: NA
cdr3_nt: TGTGCCTGGAGTGTTCACTATGGCTACACCTTC
cdr3_aa: CAWSVHYGYTF

j_call: TRBJ1-1
clone_size: NA
v_call: TRBV28
d_call: TRBD1
cdr3_nt: TGTGCCAGCACCGCAGGGGGTCTGAACACTGAAGCTTTCTTT
cdr3_aa: CASTAGGLNTEAFF

j_call: TRBJ2-7
clone_size: NA
v_call: TRBV5-3
d_call: TRBD2
cdr3_nt: TGTGCCAGAAGCCTGGGCCAGGGGAGGACTAGCGGGGGGGCCTACGAGCAGTACTTC
cdr3_aa: CARSLGQGRTSGGAYEQYF

j_call: TRBJ1-2
clone_size: NA
v_call: TRBV14
d_call: NA
cdr3_nt: TGTGCCAGCAGCCAAGACCTCTTCTATGGCTACACCTTC
cdr3_aa: CASSQDLFYGYTF

j_call: TRBJ1-1
clone_size: few
v_call: TRBV10-1
d_call: NA
cdr3_nt: TGCGCCAGCGTAGGAGGGACAACAGGGACTGAAGCTTTCTTT
cdr3_aa: CASVGGTTGTEAFF

j_call: TRBJ2-2
clone_size: NA
v_call: TRBV5-1
d_call: NA
cdr3_nt: TGCGCCAGCAGCTTAGACTTTTCCCGGGGCGGGGAGCTGTTTTTT
cdr3_aa: CASSLDFSRGGELFF

j_call: TRBJ1-1
clone_size: NA
v_call: TRBV25-1
d_call: NA
cdr3_nt: TGTGCCAGCGCGGGGGCGAACACTGAAGCTTTCTTT
cdr3_aa: CASAGANTEAFF

j_call: TRBJ1-2
clone_size: once
v_call: TRBV5-4
d_call: NA
cdr3_nt: TGTGCCAGCAGCTTGTCCCAGACATGGAACTATGGCTACACCTTC
cdr3_aa: CASSLSQTWNYGYTF

j_call: TRBJ2-1
clone_size: NA
v_call: TRBV29-1
d_call: TRBD2
cdr3_nt: TGCAGCGTTGAACGGGGACTAGCGGGATACAATGAGCAGTTCTTC
cdr3_aa: CSVERGLAGYNEQFF

j_call: TRBJ2-3
clone_size: NA
v_call: TRBV11-2
d_call: TRBD2
cdr3_nt: TGTGCCAGCAGCTTAGTGCCCAGCGGGGGGGGCCCAGATACGCAGTATTTT
cdr3_aa: CASSLVPSGGGPDTQYF

j_call: TRBJ2-5
clone_size: NA
v_call: TRBV6-5
d_call: NA
cdr3_nt: TGTGCCAGCAATGACCACCAAGAGACCCAGTACTTC
cdr3_aa: CASNDHQETQYF

j_call: TRBJ1-5
clone_size: NA
v_call: TRBV5-6
d_call: TRBD1
cdr3_nt: TGTGCCAGCAGCTTGGAAGGGGGCGGTCAGCCCCAGCATTTT
cdr3_aa: CASSLEGGGQPQHF